The next 21 T cell receptor beta chains were all read from a single sample in a study of cytomegalovirus exposure and HLA in healthy donors. This PCR relied on a set of 60 Vbeta primers and 13 Jbeta primers. Profiled with immunoSEQ multiplex PCR; TCRdb holds only in-frame clones, not every one. Of 85,000 to 100,000 clones in the sample, roughly three fifths were seen once. The sequencing input was PBMCs. These TCRs come from a man aged 55 to 70 in good health and CMV-seronegative.

The J gene is TRBJ2-1, the V gene TRBV10-3; D is unclear. From germline, CDR1 is ENHRY and CDR2 SYGVKD. V was clipped by 7 bases and J by 8 bases, with 9 bases between them. The CDR3 is 11 amino acids. DNA for the CDR3: TGTGCCATCACGTCAGGTGATGAGCAGTTCTTC. This gives the protein CAITSGDEQFF.

This clone was counted between two and nine times. The chain combines TRBV11-3 with TRBJ2-1; 8 bases are a match to TRBD2. V dropped 4 bases and J dropped 4; count of bases not matched to a gene: 12. The CDR3 contains 17 residues. CDR1 and CDR2 from the germline V gene are SGHNT and YENEEA. CDR3 coding DNA: TGTGCCAGCAGCTACGGAGTCGGGACGGGGGGGTACAATGAGCAGTTCTTC. It encodes CASSYGVGTGGYNEQFF.

This clone was seen a handful of times. The chain links TRBV9 to TRBJ2-7; D is undetermined. Trimming removed 1 base from V and 4 bases from J, with 9 bases in between. Germline V gene data show CDR1 as SGDLS and CDR2 as YYNGEE. This CDR3 has 13 residues. As DNA, the CDR3 is TGTGCCAGCAGCGTAACAGATAAATACGAGCAGTACTTC. Its protein is CASSVTDKYEQYF.

CDR3 nucleotides: TGTGCCAGTAGTATTAGTCAGACTTTCGACGAGCAGTACTTC. Encoded protein: CASSISQTFDEQYF. The chain carries TRBV19 and TRBJ2-7; D remains unclear. The germline V gene encodes CDR1 LNHDA and CDR2 SQIVND (reference sequence). There are 14 residues in the CDR3. V was pared by 3 bases and J by 5 bases, with 14 bases between.

The J gene is TRBJ1-2, the V gene TRBV9; D remains ambiguous. V lost 0 bases to trimming and J lost 5 bases, with 14 bases between them. Germline loops: CDR1 SGDLS, CDR2 YYNGEE. The CDR3 runs 15 residues. Here the CDR3 reads CASSVAASPLYGYTF. For the CDR3, the DNA is TGTGCCAGCAGCGTAGCTGCGTCGCCCCTTTATGGCTACACCTTC.

This clone came up a few times. V gene TRBV6-1 combines with J gene TRBJ2-7; no clear D gene. CDR3 size: 13 residues. CDR1 MNHNS and CDR2 SASEGT come from the germline V gene. V gave up 5 bases and J gave up 2 bases, with 10 bases separating them. The CDR3 loop is CASSPSYTYEQYF. In DNA form, the CDR3 reads TGTGCCAGCAGTCCCTCATACACCTACGAGCAGTACTTC.

The V and J genes are TRBV2 and TRBJ2-7; D may be TRBD2 (8 bases). The CDR3 has 14 amino acids. Germline CDR1 SNHLY, CDR2 FYNNEI. Trimming removed 8 bases at V and 7 bases at J, with 21 bases between. In nucleotides, the CDR3 is TGTGCCAGCGGGGTGAAGCGGGGGACAGCTGAGCAGTACTTC. The encoded protein is CASGVKRGTAEQYF.

The genes are TRBV4-1 and TRBJ1-4; D not resolved. V was pared by 0 bases and J by 5 bases, with 10 bases between. This CDR3 contains 15 residues. Germline CDR1 and CDR2: MGHRA and YSYEKL. CDR3 sequence (DNA): TGCGCCAGCAGCCAAGAAGAAGGGAGGAATGAAAAACTGTTTTTT. It specifies CASSQEEGRNEKLFF.

The J gene is TRBJ2-5, the V gene TRBV2, with a possible D match to TRBD1 (6 bases). The end of the DNA fits TRBJ2-7 better, so the J call may be wrong. The germline V gene has CDR1 SNHLY and CDR2 FYNNEI. The CDR3 contains 13 residues. CDR3 DNA: TGTGCCAGCAGCCGGGACATATCCTACGAGCAGTACTTC. This translates into CASSRDISYEQYF.

The chain couples TRBV5-1 to TRBJ1-1, with D maybe TRBD1 (6 bases). Germline-derived CDR1 and CDR2 are SGHRS and YFSETQ. V was trimmed by 3 bases and J by 5 bases, leaving 14 bases between them. This CDR3 spans 14 amino acids. The CDR3 here is CASSSGGAGTEAFF. CDR3 DNA: TGCGCCAGCAGCTCCGGGGGGGCAGGTACTGAAGCTTTCTTT.

About this clone itself: Other DNA sequences in this specimen translate into the identical CDR3. This chain connects TRBV7-9 to TRBJ2-3, with 11 bases fitting TRBD1. V trimming: 5 bases; J trimming: 3 bases; junction bases outside the gene matches: 1. Germline CDR1 SEHNR, CDR2 FQNEAQ (reference sequence). The CDR3 runs to 14 residues. The CDR3 loop is CASSGTGGTDTQYF. The CDR3 DNA reads as TGTGCCAGCAGCGGGACAGGGGGGACAGATACGCAGTATTTT.

This clone was recorded only once. The chain uses TRBV6-5 and TRBJ2-7; 10 bases fit TRBD2. The ends lost 5 bases at V and 0 bases at J; junction bases unmatched: 4. The CDR3 totals 15 residues. CDR1 MNHEY and CDR2 SVGAGI come from the germline V gene. DNA of the CDR3: TGTGCCAGCAGTCCACTAGCGGGGAGCTCCTACGAGCAGTACTTC. It is translated as CASSPLAGSSYEQYF.

The chain is built from TRBV9 and TRBJ2-1; no clear D gene. Between the trimmed V and J ends, which lost 0 bases and 5 bases, there was a span of 12 bases. The germline CDR1 and CDR2 sequences are SGDLS and YYNGEE. There are 15 residues in the CDR3. CDR3 nucleotides: TGTGCCAGCAGCGTAGAGCTCGGGTCTCACAATGAGCAGTTCTTC. It is translated as CASSVELGSHNEQFF.

The chain joins TRBV28 to TRBJ2-1; D gene ambiguous. Germline CDR1 and CDR2: MDHEN and SYDVKM. The CDR3 covers 12 residues. The V end lost 6 bases, the J end lost 4 bases, and 7 bases lay between the germline ends. Here the CDR3 reads CASRYAYNEQFF. The CDR3 region has the DNA TGTGCCAGCAGGTATGCGTACAATGAGCAGTTCTTC.

V and J are TRBV13 and TRBJ2-1; 8 bases fit TRBD1. Germline V CDR1 and CDR2: PRHDT, FYEKMQ (reference sequence). V gave up 5 bases and J gave up 2 bases; unmatched junction bases: 8. This CDR3 comprises 16 residues. The CDR3 DNA follows: TGTGCCAGCAGCAAACGGACAGGGACTGCCTACAATGAGCAGTTCTTC. Amino acids: CASSKRTGTAYNEQFF.

This clone was seen once. The chain employs TRBV27 and TRBJ1-1; possible D gene TRBD1, 5 bases. The CDR3 consists of 16 residues. Germline V CDR1 and CDR2: MNHEY, SMNVEV (reference sequence). V was shortened by 0 bases and J by 3 bases, with 14 bases between the two germline ends. CDR3 sequence (DNA): TGTGCCAGCAGTTTATCATCAGGGTACGATTACACTGAAGCTTTCTTT. Residues: CASSLSSGYDYTEAFF.

This chain uses TRBV5-6 with TRBJ1-6; possible D gene TRBD1, 5 bases. This CDR3 is built from 16 residues. The V and J ends lost 0 bases and 6 bases respectively, with 13 bases between them. The germline CDR1 and CDR2 sequences are SGHDT and YYEEEE. CDR3 in DNA: TGTGCCAGCAGCTTGGGGCAGGGAAGTGGTAATTCACCCCTCCACTTT. This codes for CASSLGQGSGNSPLHF.

V gene TRBV5-1 combines with J gene TRBJ1-2; 11 bases map to TRBD1. The CDR3 totals 14 residues. Germline loops: CDR1 SGHRS, CDR2 YFSETQ. The trim removed 5 bases at V and 3 bases at J, leaving 3 bases unmatched. The CDR3 nucleotides read TGCGCCAGCAGGCGGGGACAGGGGGACTATGGCTACACCTTC. Its translation: CASRRGQGDYGYTF.

V gene TRBV6-1 combines with J gene TRBJ1-1; D uncertain. Germline V gene lookup returns CDR1 MNHNS and CDR2 SASEGT. Trimming took off 4 bases at V and 1 base at J, with 10 bases between the two ends. CDR3 size: 14 residues. Written as DNA, the CDR3 is TGTGCCAGCAGTGCCCTCCCAGGGAACACTGAAGCTTTCTTT. Translation gives CASSALPGNTEAFF.

This chain joins TRBV6-4 and TRBJ1-2; 7 bases fit TRBD1. There are 16 residues in the CDR3. Germline-derived CDR1 and CDR2 are MRHNA and SNTAGT. The V and J ends lost 5 bases and 3 bases, in that order; junction bases with no gene match: 12. CDR3 residues: CASSPTGAPGDYGYTF. The CDR3 DNA reads TGTGCCAGCAGTCCAACAGGGGCTCCCGGGGACTATGGCTACACCTTC.

The chain carries TRBV10-2 and TRBJ2-4, with TRBD1 matching over 10 bases. The CDR3 totals 16 residues. The germline V gene has CDR1 WSHSY and CDR2 SAAADI. V shed 8 bases, J shed 0 bases, and the junction held 7 bases outside the gene matches. The CDR3 nucleotides are TGCGCCAGCGGAGACAGGGGGCAGAGAGCCAAAAACATTCAGTACTTC. Residues: CASGDRGQRAKNIQYF.